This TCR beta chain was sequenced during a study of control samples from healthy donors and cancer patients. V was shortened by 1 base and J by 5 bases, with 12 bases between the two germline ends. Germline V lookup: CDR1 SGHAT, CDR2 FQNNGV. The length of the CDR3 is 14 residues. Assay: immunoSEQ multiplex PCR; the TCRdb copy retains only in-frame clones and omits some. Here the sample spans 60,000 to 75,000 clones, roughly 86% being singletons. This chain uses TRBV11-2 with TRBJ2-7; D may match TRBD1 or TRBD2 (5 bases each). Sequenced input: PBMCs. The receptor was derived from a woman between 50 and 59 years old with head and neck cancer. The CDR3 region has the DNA TGTGCCAGCAGCTTAGTGGGACCCCGAAACGAGCAGTACTTC. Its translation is CASSLVGPRNEQYF.